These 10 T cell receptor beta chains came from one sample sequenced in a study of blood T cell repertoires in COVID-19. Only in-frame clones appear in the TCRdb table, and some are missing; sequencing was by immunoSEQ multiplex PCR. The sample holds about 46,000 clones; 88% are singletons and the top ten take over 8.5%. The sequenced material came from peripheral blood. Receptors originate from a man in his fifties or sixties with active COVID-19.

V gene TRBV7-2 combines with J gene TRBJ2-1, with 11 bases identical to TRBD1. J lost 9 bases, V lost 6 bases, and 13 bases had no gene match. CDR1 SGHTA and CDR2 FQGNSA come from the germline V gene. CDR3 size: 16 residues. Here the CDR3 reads CASRGVGQGAYVEQFF. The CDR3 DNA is TGTGCCAGCAGAGGGGTCGGACAGGGGGCTTACGTTGAGCAGTTCTTC.

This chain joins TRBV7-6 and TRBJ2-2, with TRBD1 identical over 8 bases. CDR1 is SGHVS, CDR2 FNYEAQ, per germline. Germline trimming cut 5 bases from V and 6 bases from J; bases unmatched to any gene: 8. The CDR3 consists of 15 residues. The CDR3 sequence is CASSHFRGRAGELFF. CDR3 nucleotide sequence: TGTGCCAGCAGCCATTTCAGGGGGCGGGCCGGGGAGCTGTTTTTT.

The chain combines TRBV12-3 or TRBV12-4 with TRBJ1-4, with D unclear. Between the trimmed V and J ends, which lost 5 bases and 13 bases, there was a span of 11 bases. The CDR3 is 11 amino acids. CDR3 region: CASSIEGGLFF. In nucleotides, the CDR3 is TGTGCCAGCAGTATCGAGGGTGGACTGTTTTTT.

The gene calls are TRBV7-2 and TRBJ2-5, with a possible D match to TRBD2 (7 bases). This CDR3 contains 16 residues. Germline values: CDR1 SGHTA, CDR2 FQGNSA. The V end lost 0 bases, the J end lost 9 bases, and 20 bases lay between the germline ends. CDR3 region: CASSLAGGAASGSQYF. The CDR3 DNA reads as TGTGCCAGCAGCTTAGCGGGGGGGGCGGCGTCCGGGTCCCAGTACTTC.

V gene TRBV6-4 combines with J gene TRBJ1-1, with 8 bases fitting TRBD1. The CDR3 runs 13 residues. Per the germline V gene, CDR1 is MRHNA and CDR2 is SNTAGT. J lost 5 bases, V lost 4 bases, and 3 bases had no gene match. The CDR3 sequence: CASSATGGTEAFF. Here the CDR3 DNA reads TGTGCCAGCAGTGCCACAGGGGGGACTGAAGCTTTCTTT.

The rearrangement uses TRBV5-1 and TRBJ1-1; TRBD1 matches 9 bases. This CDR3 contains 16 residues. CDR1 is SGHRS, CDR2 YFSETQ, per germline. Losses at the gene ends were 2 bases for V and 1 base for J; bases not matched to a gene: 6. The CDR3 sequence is CASSFRQGGGNTEAFF. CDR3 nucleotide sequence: TGCGCCAGCAGCTTCCGACAGGGGGGAGGGAACACTGAAGCTTTCTTT.

The CDR3 coding sequence is TGTGCCAGCAGAATAGAACCCTACGAGCAGTACTTC. Translation: CASRIEPYEQYF. The chain links TRBV6-5 to TRBJ2-7; D is undetermined. Trimming took off 6 bases at V and 2 bases at J, with 8 bases between the two ends. Germline CDR1 reads MNHEY; CDR2 reads SVGAGI. The CDR3 extends over 12 amino acids.

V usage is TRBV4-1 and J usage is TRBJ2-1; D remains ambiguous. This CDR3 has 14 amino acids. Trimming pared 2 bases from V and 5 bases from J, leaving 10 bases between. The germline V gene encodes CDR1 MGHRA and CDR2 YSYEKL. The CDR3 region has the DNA TGCGCCAGCAGCCAATTACGAGAGAACAATGAGCAGTTCTTC. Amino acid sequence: CASSQLRENNEQFF.

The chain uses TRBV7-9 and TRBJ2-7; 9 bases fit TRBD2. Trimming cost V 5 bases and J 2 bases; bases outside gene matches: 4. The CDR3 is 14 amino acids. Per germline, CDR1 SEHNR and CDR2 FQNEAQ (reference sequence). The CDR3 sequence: CASSESSGTYEQYF. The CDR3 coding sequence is TGTGCCAGCAGCGAATCTAGCGGGACCTACGAGCAGTACTTC.

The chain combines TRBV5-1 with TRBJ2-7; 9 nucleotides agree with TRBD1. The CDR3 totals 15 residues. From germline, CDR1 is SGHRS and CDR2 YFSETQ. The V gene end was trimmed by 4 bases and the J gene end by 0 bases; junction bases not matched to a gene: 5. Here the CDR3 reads CASSLDRGISYEQYF. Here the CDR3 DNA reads TGCGCCAGCAGCCTGGACAGGGGTATCTCCTACGAGCAGTACTTC.